These 32 T cell receptor beta chains originate from one sample sequenced in a study of shared clonotypes between healthy human individuals. The assay was immunoSEQ multiplex PCR, and TCRdb's table has in-frame clones only and misses some. The table lists 1 million to 1.2 million clones, 70% to 80% of them singletons, with about 0.94% in the top ten. The sample taken for sequencing was memory CD4+ T cells from PBMCs. Indicated subset: CD45RA-negative fraction. The receptors were sampled from a man between 18 and 29 years old in good health. Some clones in this sample may be carry-over from other donors' samples.

V gene TRBV12-5 combines with J gene TRBJ2-5; 16 positions agree with TRBD2. The germline V gene has CDR1 LGHNT and CDR2 FRNRAP. CDR3 length: 17 amino acids. The J segment lost 1 base and the V segment lost 6 bases, leaving 5 bases of the junction unmatched. The CDR3 is CASGPGLAGGLQETQYF. The CDR3 nucleotides are TGTGCTAGTGGCCCGGGACTAGCGGGAGGGCTCCAAGAGACCCAGTACTTC.

The chain employs TRBV30 and TRBJ1-5; D remains unclear. The germline V and J ends were trimmed by 0 bases and 7 bases, with 13 bases remaining between them. The CDR3 spans 14 residues. Germline V gene lookup returns CDR1 GTSNPN and CDR2 SVGIG (reference sequence). The CDR3 region is CAWSVLGLGQPQHF. CDR3 DNA sequence: TGTGCCTGGAGTGTACTAGGTTTGGGGCAGCCCCAGCATTTT.

This clone was recorded a few times. The CDR3: CASSQGASGRGNEQFF. The CDR3 DNA reads TGCGCCAGCAGCCAAGGCGCTAGCGGCCGGGGGAATGAGCAGTTCTTC. This chain uses TRBV4-1 with TRBJ2-1; 7 nucleotides agree with TRBD2. The junction had 10 bases not matched to a gene; V was cut back by 1 base and J by 7 bases. The CDR3 runs 16 residues. Germline-derived CDR1 and CDR2 are MGHRA and YSYEKL.

This chain links TRBV29-1 with TRBJ1-2, with D possibly TRBD1 on 6 matching bases. The germline gives CDR1 SQVTM, CDR2 ANQGSEA. This CDR3 region has 12 residues. The V and J ends lost 4 bases and 7 bases respectively, with 13 bases between them. CDR3 sequence: CSVARGISGYTF. Here the CDR3 DNA reads TGCAGCGTTGCAAGGGGGATCTCTGGCTACACCTTC.

This chain uses TRBV9 with TRBJ2-3, with 11 bases matching TRBD1. Germline CDR1 and CDR2: SGDLS and YYNGEE. The CDR3 is made up of 15 amino acids. V lost 2 bases, J lost 6 bases, and 5 bases stayed unmatched. In nucleotides, the CDR3 is TGTGCCAGCAGCGTCCACCGGGACAGGGGGGATACGCAGTATTTT. This sequence encodes CASSVHRDRGDTQYF.

V and J are TRBV28 and TRBJ2-7, with D perhaps TRBD1 or TRBD2 (6 bases each). The CDR3 consists of 13 residues. Trimming took off 8 bases at V and 3 bases at J, with 14 bases between the two ends. Per germline, CDR1 MDHEN and CDR2 SYDVKM. This CDR3 reads CASSKGGGYEQYF. CDR3 DNA: TGTGCCAGCTCAAAAGGAGGGGGCTACGAGCAGTACTTC.

This CDR3 reads CAWTPGRLSGNTIYF. The CDR3 region has the DNA TGTGCCTGGACTCCCGGGCGTCTCTCTGGAAACACCATATATTTT. The chain carries TRBV30 and TRBJ1-3; D remains unclear. CDR1 is GTSNPN and CDR2 is SVGIG in the germline V gene (reference sequence). This CDR3 is 15 amino acids long. Deletions cut 4 bases from V and 0 bases from J, with 13 bases between.

The table lists this clone with a few counts. The chain recombines TRBV9 with TRBJ2-1, with D unclear. The CDR3 contains 12 residues. Germline assignment: CDR1 SGDLS and CDR2 YYNGEE. Trimming stripped 3 bases from V and 9 bases from J, with 10 bases between. The CDR3 region is CASSASFTEQFF. As DNA, the CDR3 is TGTGCCAGCAGCGCCTCATTTACTGAGCAGTTCTTC. Full variable domain (missing parts from reference TRBV9 and TRBJ2-1): DSGVTQTPKHLITATGQRVTLRCSPRSGDLSVYWYQQSLDQGLQFLIQYYNGEERAKGNILERFSAQQFPDLHSELNLSSLELGDSALYFCASSASFTEQFFGPGTRLTVL.

J is TRBJ2-1 and V is TRBV19; no clear D gene. The CDR3 covers 15 residues. Germline V gives CDR1 LNHDA, CDR2 SQIVND (reference sequence). The ends were cut back, 5 bases at V and 5 bases at J, with 16 bases in the middle. CDR3 DNA sequence: TGTGCCAGTAGTCACGACACAGTCGGTAACAATGAGCAGTTCTTC. This sequence encodes CASSHDTVGNNEQFF.

V and J are TRBV5-6 and TRBJ1-1, with 9 positions matching TRBD1. The CDR3 spans 15 residues. With V trimmed by 4 bases and J by 7 bases, 11 bases remained unmatched. CDR1 SGHDT and CDR2 YYEEEE come from the germline V gene. The CDR3: CASSASTGGGIEAFF. CDR3 nucleotides: TGTGCCAGCAGCGCGAGCACAGGGGGCGGGATTGAAGCTTTCTTT.

Turning to this clone: Since a much larger clone is just one base distant, this may be a read error. CDR3: CSVVKDRGFYEQYF. The CDR3 DNA sequence: TGCAGCGTTGTAAAGGACAGGGGGTTCTACGAGCAGTACTTC. V is TRBV29-1 and J is TRBJ2-7; 10 positions match TRBD1. The germline V gene encodes CDR1 SQVTM and CDR2 ANQGSEA. This CDR3 comprises 14 residues. V was clipped by 4 bases and J by 3 bases; unmatched bases: 6.

CDR3 sequence: CSVVPDNYEQYF. CDR3 DNA: TGCAGCGTAGTGCCCGACAACTACGAGCAGTACTTC. The chain links TRBV29-1 to TRBJ2-7; D unresolved. CDR3 length: 12 residues. Trimming removed 6 bases from V and 3 bases from J, with 12 bases in between. Per germline, CDR1 SQVTM and CDR2 ANQGSEA.

The chain links TRBV28 to TRBJ1-5; D is possibly TRBD1 (6 bases). In germline, CDR1 is MDHEN, CDR2 SYDVKM. CDR3 length: 15 residues. Trimming removed 5 bases at V and 6 bases at J, with 17 bases between. The CDR3 loop reads CASSVWKQGTQPQHF. CDR3 nucleotides: TGTGCCAGCAGTGTTTGGAAGCAGGGGACTCAGCCCCAGCATTTT.

There are a few counts of this clone. The chain combines TRBV18 with TRBJ1-4; 7 bases match TRBD1. J was trimmed by 4 bases and V by 0 bases; bases with no gene match: 2. CDR3 length: 15 amino acids. The V gene's germline CDR1 is KGHSH and CDR2 LQKENI. This CDR3 reads CASSPPGQINEKLFF. CDR3 nucleotides: TGTGCCAGCTCACCACCGGGACAGATTAATGAAAAACTGTTTTTT.

The chain combines TRBV15 with TRBJ2-7; D remains unclear. V was trimmed by 1 base and J by 7 bases, leaving 17 bases between them. CDR1 and CDR2 (germline): LNHNV, YYDKDF (reference sequence). The CDR3 length is 15 residues. The chain's CDR3 is CATSRGGGRAREQYF. In DNA, the CDR3 is TGTGCCACCAGCAGAGGAGGCGGTCGGGCAAGGGAGCAGTACTTC.

The CDR3 bases are TGTGCCAGCAGTTTACGAACCGGGGGCGCTAATGAAAAACTGTTTTTT. Translation: CASSLRTGGANEKLFF. This chain connects TRBV27 to TRBJ1-4, with a possible D match to TRBD1 (6 bases). The V gene lost 2 bases and the J gene lost 3 bases, with 13 bases spanning the gap. The CDR3 length is 16 residues. CDR1 and CDR2 (germline): MNHEY, SMNVEV (reference sequence).

This chain uses TRBV2 with TRBJ1-5; a possible D gene is TRBD1 (6 bases). CDR3 length: 15 residues. V lost 6 bases and J lost 2, with 14 bases in between. Looked up from germline, CDR1 is SNHLY and CDR2 is FYNNEI. The CDR3 region is CASSPRQAGNQPQHF. The CDR3 DNA reads as TGTGCCAGCAGCCCTAGACAGGCGGGCAATCAGCCCCAGCATTTT.

This chain links TRBV11-1 with TRBJ2-3, with 7 bases that match TRBD1. Germline loops: CDR1 SGHAT, CDR2 FQDESV (reference sequence). The CDR3 totals 14 residues. V lost 0 bases to trimming and J lost 6 bases; unmatched junction nucleotides: 3. This CDR3 is CASSLARGHDTQYF. CDR3 in DNA: TGTGCCAGCAGCTTAGCGAGGGGGCACGATACGCAGTATTTT.

The rearrangement links TRBV5-1 to TRBJ2-5; no clear D. The CDR3 runs 16 residues. Germline-derived CDR1 and CDR2 are SGHRS and YFSETQ. V was pared by 4 bases and J by 2 bases, with 18 bases between. CDR3 DNA sequence: TGCGCCAGCAGCCCGACCGCCATGATGCTACAAGAGACCCAGTACTTC. Translating gives CASSPTAMMLQETQYF.

The chain carries TRBV5-1 and TRBJ1-1, with D uncertain. This CDR3 region has 12 residues. Trimming removed 2 bases from V and 4 bases from J, with 6 bases in between. Germline V gene lookup returns CDR1 SGHRS and CDR2 YFSETQ. The CDR3 DNA sequence: TGCGCCAGCAGCTTATTCGGCACTGAAGCTTTCTTT. Translated: CASSLFGTEAFF.

V and J are TRBV6-1 and TRBJ1-1; D is unresolved. Trimming took off 7 bases at V and 2 bases at J, with 5 bases between the two ends. The germline V gene has CDR1 MNHNS and CDR2 SASEGT. This CDR3 is built from 11 residues. The CDR3 region has the DNA TGTGCCAGCACCAGAAACACTGAAGCTTTCTTT. Encoded protein: CASTRNTEAFF.

The chain is built from TRBV4-1 and TRBJ2-7; no firm D call. This CDR3 spans 16 amino acids. Germline CDR1 is MGHRA and CDR2 is YSYEKL. Trimming cost V 1 base and J 4 bases, with 17 bases left between them. CDR3 in amino acids: CASSQALTSIEYEQYF. The CDR3 DNA is TGCGCCAGCAGCCAAGCTTTAACTTCTATAGAGTACGAGCAGTACTTC.

This clone occurred once. The J gene is TRBJ2-3, the V gene TRBV2, with a tentative D call TRBD1 (5 bases). The CDR3 covers 14 residues. Germline V gene sequence: CDR1 SNHLY, CDR2 FYNNEI. Trimming cost V 6 bases and J 6 bases, with 16 bases left between them. CDR3 coding DNA: TGTGCCAGCAGGAGACAGAACGGCGTGGATACGCAGTATTTT. Translated, it gives CASRRQNGVDTQYF.

The CDR3 DNA follows: TGTGCCAGCAGCTTAGTTGGGACTAACTATGGCTACACCTTC. This encodes CASSLVGTNYGYTF. The chain recombines TRBV7-9 with TRBJ1-2; D gene uncertain. Germline CDR1 is SEHNR and CDR2 is FQNEAQ (reference sequence). The V end lost 1 base, the J end lost 0 bases, and 6 bases lay between the germline ends. The CDR3 sequence is 14 residues long.

The chain carries TRBV7-9 and TRBJ2-2, with 7 positions matching TRBD2. The CDR3 has 15 amino acids. After removal of 3 bases from V and 5 bases from J, the junction contained 6 bases not matched to a gene. Germline values: CDR1 SEHNR, CDR2 FQNEAQ (reference sequence). CDR3 sequence: CASSFITGGTGELFF. Here the CDR3 DNA reads TGTGCCAGCAGCTTTATAACCGGGGGGACCGGGGAGCTGTTTTTT.

Regarding this clone: Other DNA sequences in this sample translate to the same CDR3. J is TRBJ2-5 and V is TRBV5-1; 10 bases agree with TRBD1. CDR1 is SGHRS, CDR2 YFSETQ, per germline. V was pared by 0 bases and J by 2 bases, with 1 base of the junction left unmatched. The CDR3 totals 15 residues. The CDR3 reads CASSLGTGGQETQYF. In DNA, the CDR3 is TGCGCCAGCAGCTTGGGGACAGGGGGACAAGAGACCCAGTACTTC.

The chain has TRBV28 and TRBJ2-1; 7 bases agree with TRBD2. The CDR3 spans 15 residues. V lost 2 bases, J lost 4 bases, and 5 bases stayed unmatched. Germline CDR1 MDHEN, CDR2 SYDVKM. CDR3 in amino acids: CASSLQGRGYNEQFF. CDR3 coding DNA: TGTGCCAGCAGTTTACAAGGGCGGGGGTACAATGAGCAGTTCTTC.

This rearrangement joins TRBV28 to TRBJ2-1; maybe TRBD2 (5 bases). Germline V gives CDR1 MDHEN, CDR2 SYDVKM. CDR3 size: 16 residues. With 10 bases removed from V and 0 bases from J, the gap between germline ends came to 19 bases. CDR3 nucleotide sequence: TGTGCCACCCTCGGGGATGTAGCGAGCTCCTACAATGAGCAGTTCTTC. This codes for CATLGDVASSYNEQFF.

The chain uses TRBV29-1 and TRBJ2-5; no clear D. V lost 7 bases to trimming and J lost 5 bases, with 11 bases between them. Germline V lookup: CDR1 SQVTM, CDR2 ANQGSEA. The CDR3 consists of 11 residues. The CDR3 coding sequence is TGCAGCGCTGCAGAGGTGGAGACCCAGTACTTC. Translated, it gives CSAAEVETQYF. Full variable domain (rest looked up from reference TRBV29-1 and TRBJ2-5): SAVISQKPSRDICQRGTSLTIQCQVDSQVTMMFWYRQQPGQSLTLIATANQGSEATYESGFVIDKFPISRPNLTFSTLTVSNMSPEDSSIYLCSAAEVETQYFGPGTRLLVL.

On this clone: Other DNA sequences in the sample encode the same CDR3. The chain recombines TRBV7-7 with TRBJ2-2; no definite D call. From germline, CDR1 is SSHAT and CDR2 FNYEAQ (reference sequence). Trimming stripped 2 bases from V and 6 bases from J, with 7 bases between. The CDR3 has 13 amino acids. As DNA, the CDR3 is TGTGCCAGCAGCTTATCTGGGCCCGGGGAGCTGTTTTTT. This gives the protein CASSLSGPGELFF.

J is TRBJ1-1 and V is TRBV19, with D possibly TRBD1 on 6 matching bases. The length of the CDR3 is 15 residues. From germline, CDR1 is LNHDA and CDR2 SQIVND (reference sequence). The V gene lost 4 bases and the J gene lost 0 bases, with 12 bases spanning the gap. For the CDR3, the DNA is TGTGCCAGTAGTACCTCCGGGACAATGAACACTGAAGCTTTCTTT. Translating it yields CASSTSGTMNTEAFF.

This clone appeared once. V and J are TRBV19 and TRBJ1-5, with TRBD1 as a possible D gene (5 bases). Per germline, CDR1 LNHDA and CDR2 SQIVND (reference sequence). Trimming shortened V by 5 bases and J by 9 bases, and 23 bases separated the two germline ends. This CDR3 comprises 16 residues. The CDR3 DNA reads as TGTGCCAGTAGTTCCCGGACTGGGGGGGTGGTGGCGCCCCAGCATTTT. Protein: CASSSRTGGVVAPQHF.